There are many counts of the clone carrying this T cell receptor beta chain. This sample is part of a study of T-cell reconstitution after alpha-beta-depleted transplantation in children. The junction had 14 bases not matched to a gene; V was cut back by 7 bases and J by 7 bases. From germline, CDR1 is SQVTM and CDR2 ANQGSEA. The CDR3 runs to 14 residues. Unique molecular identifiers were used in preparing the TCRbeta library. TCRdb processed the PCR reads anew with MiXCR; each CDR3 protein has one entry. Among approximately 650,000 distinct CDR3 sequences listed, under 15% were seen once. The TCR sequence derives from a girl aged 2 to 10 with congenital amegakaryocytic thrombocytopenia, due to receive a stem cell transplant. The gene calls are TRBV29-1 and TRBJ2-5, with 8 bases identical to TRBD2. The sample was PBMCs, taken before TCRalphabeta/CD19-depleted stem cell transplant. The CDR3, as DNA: TGCAGCGCCACCCAAGCGGGAGCCGAACGGACCCAGTACTTC. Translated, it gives CSATQAGAERTQYF.